This TCR beta chain was sequenced in a study of read filtering for tumor transcriptome and immune sequencing (dated by TCRdb to the early 2020s). Concerning the study at large: The cohort consisted of over 16 male and some 13 female patients, with a mean age of 65.9 years and an age range of about 47 to 90. After DNase treatment, whole-transcriptome libraries were prepared with the TruSeq RNA Access Library Prep Kit. TCR-region mapped reads per sample ranged from about 4.05 to 11 million with IR-seq versus only 85 to 1273 with RNA-seq. One of the main goals was to work out a read-filtering strategy for immune repertoire data, in particular whether clonotypes backed by only a single read should be removed. TCR repertoires obtained by targeted immune repertoire sequencing and by bulk whole-transcriptome sequencing performed on the same bone marrow samples were compared. By revised international staging, 8 or 9 patients were R-ISS I, about 17 were R-ISS II and roughly seven were R-ISS III.

This clonotype has ten or more counts. Its antigen specificity is not known. No base-level quality is on record; no much larger clone is a single base apart. The paper's findings and limits, for the study overall: Compared with RNA-seq, IR-seq captured clonotypes at much greater depth and more reliably, and a smaller IR-seq throughput was enough to identify most of the shared clonotypes. Single-read clonotypes made up roughly four fifths of clonotypes but only approximately 3.7% of total reads in IR-seq, compared with around 70% of clonotypes and roughly 40% of reads in RNA-seq. Rather than purified T cells, the sorted CD138-negative fraction was a mixed bone marrow immune population. Removing single-read clonotypes increased the correlation between IR-seq and RNA-seq shared clonotype proportions.

Each patient had bone marrow sampled at the time of active disease. Bone marrow mononuclear cells were isolated by Ficoll-Hypaque density gradient centrifugation. CD138-negative cells were obtained by negative selection after labeling with CD138 magnetic microbeads on a MACS separator, removing myeloma plasma cells. Purity of the isolated cells was checked by flow cytometry on an Attune NxT using CD138 antibodies. Total RNA was extracted with TRIzol reagent and quantified with a NanoDrop spectrophotometer. For each patient, the CD138-negative bone marrow sample underwent paired RNA-seq and IR-seq. TCR libraries were built from roughly 400 ng RNA with the Immunoverse kit, using molecular barcoded adaptors covering alpha/delta and beta/gamma chains. TCR library preparation used the same RNA that went into transcriptome sequencing. Sequencing of TCR libraries was carried out on an Illumina HiSeq 4000 with 2 x 150 cycles. In the source study's methods: TCR reads were aligned to human V, D, J and C references and assembled into CDR3 clonotypes with MiXCR, including quality filtering and error correction. The tcR package in R was used to analyze clonotype counts and gene usage diversity. Raw mapping reads were checked after the RNA-seq reads had been mapped by STAR aligner version 2.5.3a onto the human GRCh37 genome. To test how sequencing depth affects detected clonotypes, IR-seq fastq files were randomly downsampled with Seqtk 1.3. TCRdb reworked the public reads: Q25 trimming with fastp, MiXCR clone assembly, productive beta chains retained. Identical CDR3 protein sequences are pooled into one entry, listed with their most common genes and DNA. What appears here as the V and J calls and clone size reflects TCRdb's work, not the paper's. This sample lists 130,000 or so distinct CDR3 sequences; about 13% were detected once. The ten largest clones take up about 8.6% of the sample.

Its CDR3 holds 13 amino acids, cysteine through phenylalanine. The DNA shown is the 39-base CDR3, in frame from base 1. The V end loses 3 bases and the J end loses 9 bases, and a stretch of 12 bases separates them. Sequences MDHEN (CDR1) and SYDVKM (CDR2) are obtained from the germline V gene. The sample consisted of a population of CD138-negative cells sorted from bone marrow. The cell subset or site label for this specimen denotes: bone marrow mononuclear cells depleted of CD138+ plasma/myeloma cells by negative magnetic selection. This chain is built from TRBV28 and TRBJ2-1, with no reliable assignment of the D segment. The TCR originated in a donor at least 40 years old with multiple myeloma. The CDR3 protein sequence reads: CASSFSEQTEQFF. The DNA is TGTGCCAGCAGTTTTTCAGAACAGACTGAGCAGTTCTTC.